The clone carrying this TCR beta chain has just a few counts. The data stem from a study of CD8 T cells in ankylosing spondylitis. TCRdb processed the 5' RACE reads anew with MiXCR; each CDR3 protein has one entry. The sample yields approximately 340,000 distinct CDR3 sequences, under 15% seen once. This TCR was sampled from a male donor with ankylosing spondylitis or in good health (not recorded which). Sequencing was done on a sample of blood, either unsorted or a sorted T cell fraction (not recorded which).

CDR3 nucleotides: TGCGCCAGCAGCTTGGTAGAGCAGGGAATCGACACCGGGGAGCTGTTTTTT. This translates into CASSLVEQGIDTGELFF. The J gene is TRBJ2-2, the V gene TRBV5-1, with D perhaps TRBD1 (5 bases). Per germline, CDR1 SGHRS and CDR2 YFSETQ. V lost 0 bases, J lost 3 bases, and 15 bases lay in between. This CDR3 has 17 amino acids.